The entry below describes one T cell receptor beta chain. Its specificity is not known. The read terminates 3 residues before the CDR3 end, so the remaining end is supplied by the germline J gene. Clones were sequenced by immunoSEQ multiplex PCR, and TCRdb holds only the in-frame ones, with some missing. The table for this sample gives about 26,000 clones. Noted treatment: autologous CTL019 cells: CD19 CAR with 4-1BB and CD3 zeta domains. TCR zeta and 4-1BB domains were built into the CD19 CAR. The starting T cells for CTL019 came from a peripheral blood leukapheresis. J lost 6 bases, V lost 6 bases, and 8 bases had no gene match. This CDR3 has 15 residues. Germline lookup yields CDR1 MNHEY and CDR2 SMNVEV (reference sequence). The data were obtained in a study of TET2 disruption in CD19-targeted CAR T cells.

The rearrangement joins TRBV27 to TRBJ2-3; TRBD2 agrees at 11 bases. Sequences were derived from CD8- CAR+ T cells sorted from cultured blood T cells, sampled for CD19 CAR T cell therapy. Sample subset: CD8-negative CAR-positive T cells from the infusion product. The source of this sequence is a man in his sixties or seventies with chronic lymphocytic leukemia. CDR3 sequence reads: CASSPPPSGGDTQYF. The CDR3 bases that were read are TGTGCCAGCAGCCCTCCTCCTAGCGGGGGGGATACG.